Following are 18 T cell receptor beta chains from one sample sequenced in a study of a mutant IDH1 vaccine in newly diagnosed glioma. The antigens these receptors bind are not known. Sample time point: week 35, safety follow-up. A 20-mer mutant IDH1 peptide at 300 ug was injected subcutaneously with topical imiquimod. Sequencing used immunoSEQ multiplex PCR; TCRdb keeps in-frame clones, though not all of them. The repertoire has tens of thousands of clones, around 81% of them found once; the top ten carry 5.4%. The input for sequencing was PBMCs, taken from a glioma patient whose treatment included an IDH1 peptide vaccine. These receptors were taken from a man aged 35-49 years with glioma.

The chain has TRBV28 and TRBJ2-2; a weak D match, TRBD1 (5 bases). V was cut by 2 bases and J by 7 bases, with 17 bases left in between. The germline CDR1 and CDR2 sequences are MDHEN and SYDVKM. The length of the CDR3 is 16 residues. The chain's CDR3 is CASSLRVGVQVGELFF. The CDR3 nucleotides read TGTGCCAGCAGTTTACGAGTAGGTGTACAGGTCGGGGAGCTGTTTTTT. Filled out from reference TRBV28 and TRBJ2-2, the complete variable domain reads DVKVTQSSRYLVKRTGEKVFLECVQDMDHENMFWYRQDPGLGLRLIYFSYDVKMKEKGDIPEGYSVSREKKERFSLILESASTNQTSMYLCASSLRVGVQVGELFFGEGSRLTVL.

This CDR3 reads CASSPTRETQYF. In DNA, the CDR3 is TGTGCCAGCTCACCAACTAGAGAGACCCAGTACTTC. The chain joins TRBV18 to TRBJ2-5; weak D call: TRBD2 (5 bases). V shed 2 bases and J shed 4 bases, with 5 bases lying between them. The CDR3 spans 12 residues. The germline V gene has CDR1 KGHSH and CDR2 LQKENI.

This clone is judged medium-sized. The gene calls are TRBV4-3 and TRBJ1-1; D uncertain. CDR1 is LGHNA and CDR2 is YSLEER in the germline V gene. With 0 bases removed from V and 1 base from J, the gap between germline ends came to 9 bases. This CDR3 has 15 residues. CDR3 in DNA: TGCGCCAGCAGCCAAGATAAGGTCAGGAACACTGAAGCTTTCTTT. Translating gives CASSQDKVRNTEAFF.

The CDR3 is CASSPSGENTGELFF. In DNA, the CDR3 is TGTGCCAGCAGTCCGAGCGGGGAAAACACCGGGGAGCTGTTTTTT. The chain has TRBV6-5 and TRBJ2-2, with TRBD2 matching over 7 bases. Germline lookup yields CDR1 MNHEY and CDR2 SVGAGI. The CDR3 runs 15 residues. J gave up 2 bases and V 5 bases, and 5 bases lay outside the gene matches.

The chain has TRBV5-5 and TRBJ1-1; 7 positions agree with TRBD1. V lost 5 bases, J lost 2 bases, and 6 bases stayed unmatched. Per the germline V gene, CDR1 is SGHKS and CDR2 is YYEKEE (reference sequence). CDR3 length: 14 amino acids. DNA for the CDR3: TGTGCCAGCAGTCTCCGGGACAGTAACACTGAAGCTTTCTTT. It codes for CASSLRDSNTEAFF.

This chain joins TRBV9 and TRBJ2-2; the D gene is possibly TRBD2 (5 bases). This CDR3 spans 13 amino acids. Germline-derived CDR1 and CDR2 are SGDLS and YYNGEE. V lost 1 base, J lost 6 bases, and 7 bases lay in between. The CDR3 region is CASSVRGSGELFF. The DNA for the CDR3 is TGTGCCAGCAGCGTACGAGGGTCCGGGGAGCTGTTTTTT.

The chain is built from TRBV9 and TRBJ2-7, with TRBD1 matching 7 bases. The junction had 9 bases not matched to a gene; V was cut back by 2 bases and J by 4 bases. The germline gives CDR1 SGDLS, CDR2 YYNGEE. The CDR3 loop spans 15 amino acids. The CDR3 reads CASSVATGSPYEQYF. The CDR3 bases are TGTGCCAGCAGCGTGGCGACAGGGTCCCCTTACGAGCAGTACTTC.

This clone appeared a few times. V usage is TRBV30 and J usage is TRBJ1-1; D is undetermined. V shed 0 bases and J shed 8 bases, with 7 bases lying between them. Germline values: CDR1 GTSNPN, CDR2 SVGIG (reference sequence). The CDR3 loop spans 11 amino acids. CDR3 coding DNA: TGTGCCTGGAGTGTACTGTCCGAAGCTTTCTTT. Amino acids: CAWSVLSEAFF.

The chain combines TRBV5-4 with TRBJ2-7; D call uncertain. V was cut by 3 bases and J by 7 bases, with 14 bases left in between. There are 13 residues in the CDR3. The germline CDR1 and CDR2 sequences are SGHNT and YYREEE (reference sequence). The CDR3 region is CASSSPTAREQYF. The CDR3 DNA follows: TGTGCCAGCAGCTCCCCGACGGCGAGGGAGCAGTACTTC.

The rearrangement uses TRBV21-1 and TRBJ1-2; the table names TRBD1, a call not compared with the DNA. TRBV21-1 is a known pseudogene. The CDR3 totals 13 residues. The CDR3, as DNA: TGTGCCAGCAGCAAAGTGACAGACTATGGCTACACCTTC. This encodes CASSKVTDYGYTF.

The J gene is TRBJ2-1, the V gene TRBV10-3; D gene unclear. V lost 8 bases and J lost 6, with 8 bases in between. Germline-derived CDR1 and CDR2 are ENHRY and SYGVKD. There are 11 residues in the CDR3. In nucleotides, the CDR3 is TGTGCCATCGGGGTCGGCAATGAGCAGTTCTTC. Translated, it gives CAIGVGNEQFF.

The V and J genes are TRBV5-1 and TRBJ2-7, with D possibly matching TRBD2 (7 bases). This CDR3 is built from 17 residues. Trimming cost V 4 bases and J 2 bases, with 22 bases left between them. Germline V gene lookup returns CDR1 SGHRS and CDR2 YFSETQ. The CDR3 DNA sequence: TGCGCCAGCAGCGGGAGGGGGACATCTCAATACACCTACGAGCAGTACTTC. This codes for CASSGRGTSQYTYEQYF.

This rearrangement joins TRBV10-3 to TRBJ1-2; TRBD1 might be the D (6 bases). CDR3 length: 13 amino acids. Germline CDR1 is ENHRY and CDR2 is SYGVKD. With 7 bases removed from V and 4 bases from J, the gap between germline ends came to 13 bases. The DNA for the CDR3 is TGTGCCATCACCAGGACAGAGATCTATGGCTACACCTTC. Its translation: CAITRTEIYGYTF.

The rearrangement links TRBV7-2 to TRBJ2-4; D unresolved. The CDR3 is 12 amino acids. Trimming removed 3 bases from V and 6 bases from J, with 6 bases in between. The germline V gene has CDR1 SGHTA and CDR2 FQGNSA. Here the CDR3 reads CASSFNGNIQYF. The CDR3 DNA is TGTGCCAGCAGCTTTAACGGAAACATTCAGTACTTC.

This clone showed up just once. V and J are TRBV5-6 and TRBJ1-2, with unresolved D. The CDR3 runs 13 residues. Germline V gene lookup returns CDR1 SGHDT and CDR2 YYEEEE. The ends were cut back, 0 bases at V and 5 bases at J, with 8 bases in the middle. As DNA, the CDR3 is TGTGCCAGCAGCTTGGGGCGTACTTATGGCTACACCTTC. As protein: CASSLGRTYGYTF.

The chain carries TRBV10-3 and TRBJ1-1; D is unclear. Trimming shortened V by 5 bases and J by 0 bases, and 13 bases separated the two germline ends. The germline CDR1 and CDR2 sequences are ENHRY and SYGVKD. This CDR3 has 15 residues. The CDR3 loop is CAISPRNMMNTEAFF. The CDR3 coding sequence is TGTGCCATCAGTCCACGGAACATGATGAACACTGAAGCTTTCTTT.

The chain recombines TRBV4-2 with TRBJ2-1, with TRBD1 as a possible D gene (6 bases). V lost 0 bases to trimming and J lost 9 bases, with 12 bases between them. Germline V CDR1 and CDR2: LGHNA, YNFKEQ. CDR3 length equals 14 residues. The CDR3 sequence: CASSQEWTAVEQFF. CDR3 bases: TGTGCCAGCAGCCAAGAATGGACAGCGGTTGAGCAGTTCTTC.

This clone turned up a few times. The chain links TRBV7-2 to TRBJ1-1; no reliable D call. CDR1 and CDR2 from the germline V gene are SGHTA and FQGNSA. The CDR3 spans 14 residues. Trimming left V 2 bases short and J 1 base short, with 8 bases between. CDR3 DNA sequence: TGTGCCAGCAGCTTATGGGCAGAGAACACTGAAGCTTTCTTT. Encoded protein: CASSLWAENTEAFF.